Presented here are 8 T cell receptor beta chains from one specimen sequenced in a study of shared clonotypes between healthy human individuals. The method was immunoSEQ multiplex PCR; TCRdb's version includes in-frame clones alone and lacks a portion of them. The sample has over a million clones; around 78% are singletons. The sample taken for sequencing was memory CD4+ T cells from PBMCs. The sample's subset: CD45RA-negative fraction. The source is a young man in good health. Some clones in this sample may be carry-over from other donors' samples.

A note on this clone: Other DNA sequences of this sample code for an identical CDR3. This sequence joins TRBV7-3 and TRBJ2-1; 8 nucleotides line up with TRBD1. This CDR3 is 15 amino acids long. Germline assignment: CDR1 SGHTA and CDR2 FQGTGA. V was pared by 3 bases and J by 0 bases, with 1 base of the junction left unmatched. CDR3 sequence reads: CASSFDRGSYNEQFF. CDR3 DNA sequence: TGTGCCAGCAGCTTCGACAGGGGCTCCTACAATGAGCAGTTCTTC.

This clone has just a few counts. The V and J genes are TRBV5-1 and TRBJ2-7; 7 bases are a match to TRBD1. The germline V gene encodes CDR1 SGHRS and CDR2 YFSETQ. This CDR3 is 14 amino acids long. V lost 4 bases and J lost 2; bases outside the gene matches: 6. CDR3: CASSTGTDPYEQYF. The CDR3, as DNA: TGCGCCAGCAGCACCGGGACAGACCCCTACGAGCAGTACTTC.

This clone was seen only a few times. Other DNA sequences from this sample encode an identical CDR3 as well. The V call is TRBV9, the J call TRBJ2-1, with 9 bases matching TRBD2. After removal of 3 bases from V and 2 bases from J, the junction contained 3 bases not matched to a gene. The length of the CDR3 is 15 residues. Germline CDR1 SGDLS, CDR2 YYNGEE. Here the CDR3 reads CASSGLAVPYNEQFF. DNA for the CDR3: TGTGCCAGCAGCGGACTAGCGGTCCCCTACAATGAGCAGTTCTTC.

The chain employs TRBV7-2 and TRBJ1-2; 7 nucleotides line up with TRBD1. In germline, CDR1 is SGHTA, CDR2 FQGNSA. V was pared by 4 bases and J by 7 bases, with 12 bases of the junction left unmatched. The CDR3 is 15 residues long. CDR3 in amino acids: CASSSSQDRRSGYTF. The CDR3, as DNA: TGTGCCAGCAGCTCCTCCCAGGACAGGCGAAGTGGCTACACCTTC.

With respect to this clone: With a much larger clone just one base away, this may be a read error. This sample also contains other DNA sequences that code for the same CDR3. The V call is TRBV28, the J call TRBJ2-5; no firm D call. Trimming cost V 2 bases and J 3 bases, with 1 base left between them. Germline loops: CDR1 MDHEN, CDR2 SYDVKM. The length of the CDR3 is 11 residues. CDR3 residues: CASSLKETQYF. In nucleotides, the CDR3 is TGTGCCAGCAGTTTAAAAGAGACCCAGTACTTC.

The V call is TRBV7-6, the J call TRBJ1-1, with TRBD1 matching over 8 bases. Germline trimming cut 0 bases from V and 0 bases from J; bases unmatched to any gene: 9. CDR3 length: 18 amino acids. In germline, CDR1 is SGHVS, CDR2 FNYEAQ. The CDR3: CASSLAAGGTGLNTEAFF. In DNA form, the CDR3 reads TGTGCCAGCAGCTTAGCGGCAGGGGGCACGGGTTTGAACACTGAAGCTTTCTTT.

The rearrangement uses TRBV18 and TRBJ2-7; D not certain. Germline CDR1 KGHSH, CDR2 LQKENI. The CDR3 runs 15 residues. V shed 3 bases and J shed 2 bases, with 14 bases lying between them. CDR3 sequence reads: CASSPKWVTTYEQYF. The CDR3 region has the DNA TGTGCCAGCTCACCCAAGTGGGTGACCACCTACGAGCAGTACTTC. The complete variable domain, with remaining parts taken from reference TRBV18 and TRBJ2-7, reads NAGVMQNPRHLVRRRGQEARLRCSPMKGHSHVYWYRQLPEEGLKFMVYLQKENIIDESGMPKERFSAEFPKEGPSILRIQQVVRGDSAAYFCASSPKWVTTYEQYFGPGTRLTVT.

The V call is TRBV30, the J call TRBJ2-2, with TRBD2 matching over 13 bases. This CDR3 contains 15 residues. Looked up from germline, CDR1 is GTSNPN and CDR2 is SVGIG (reference sequence). With 4 bases clipped from V and 5 bases from J, the junction kept 4 bases outside the gene matches. The CDR3 loop reads CAWKRGLAGTGELFF. CDR3 nucleotides: TGTGCCTGGAAAAGGGGACTAGCGGGAACCGGGGAGCTGTTTTTT.